The rows below give T cell receptor beta chains drawn from one sample of a study of radiotherapy plus CTLA-4 blockade in lung cancer. The data were produced by immunoSEQ multiplex PCR, yet TCRdb's version contains in-frame clones alone and is incomplete. The sample lists fewer than 70,000 clones; 79% were seen once. This sample comprised peripheral blood, obtained from a patient treated with radiotherapy plus ipilimumab. The receptors shown here come from a human donor with non-small cell lung cancer who had a complete response to radiotherapy plus ipilimumab. The CDR3 runs from the conserved cysteine through the conserved F or W. A D gene is named only where the DNA matches it firmly. A clone size is listed for some rows: how often the clone was seen (once, few, many), or a class if it is expanded.

cdr3_aa cdr3_nt clone_size d_call j_call v_call
CASSTGLAGVTDTQYF TGTGCCAGCAGCACGGGACTAGCGGGAGTAACAGATACGCAGTATTTT NA TRBD2 TRBJ2-3 TRBV9
CASIDYFYEQYF TGTGCCAGCATTGATTACTTCTACGAGCAGTACTTC NA NA TRBJ2-7 TRBV6-1
CASGLTSSNERQFF TGTGCTAGTGGTTTAACGTCCTCTAATGAGCGGCAGTTCTTC NA NA TRBJ2-1 TRBV12-5
CASSIVRGQGVDAFF TGTGCCAGTAGTATAGTGAGGGGCCAGGGGGTAGATGCTTTCTTT NA TRBD1 TRBJ1-1 TRBV19
CASSPGPGSDTQYF TGCGCCAGCAGCCCGGGACCGGGTTCAGATACGCAGTATTTT NA NA TRBJ2-3 TRBV5-1
CASSLGGMGEQYF TGTGCCAGCAGCTTAGGGGGGATGGGCGAGCAGTACTTC few NA TRBJ2-7 TRBV7-2
CASSLRGGVHF TGTGCCAGCAGCTTGAGAGGAGGGGTCCACTTT NA NA TRBJ1-6 TRBV5-6
CASRRPQTTDTQYF TGCGCCAGCCGTCGACCACAGACCACAGATACGCAGTATTTT NA NA TRBJ2-3 TRBV5-1
CASSFRAGGYGYTF TGTGCCAGCAGCTTTAGGGCAGGAGGCTATGGCTACACCTTC NA NA TRBJ1-2 TRBV5-5
CASSLAAGQGNQPQHF TGTGCCAGCAGCTTAGCAGCGGGACAGGGTAACCAGCCCCAGCATTTT NA TRBD1 TRBJ1-5 TRBV7-6
CASSPPSRGENIQYF TGTGCCAGCTCACCACCGAGCAGGGGCGAAAACATTCAGTACTTC NA NA TRBJ2-4 TRBV18
CAWSGQGVGSYEQYF TGTGCCTGGAGTGGACAGGGGGTAGGGTCTTACGAGCAGTACTTC NA TRBD1 TRBJ2-7 TRBV30
CASRLAAQETQYF TGTGCCAGCAGACTAGCGGCCCAAGAGACCCAGTACTTC NA TRBD2 TRBJ2-5 TRBV7-2
CASSLADRRTQFF TGTGCCAGCAGCTTAGCTGACAGGCGGACGCAGTTCTTC NA NA TRBJ2-1 TRBV7-9
CASSRTGLNTEAFF TGTGCCAGCAGCCGGACAGGGCTTAACACTGAAGCTTTCTTT NA TRBD1 TRBJ1-1 TRBV27
CASSPVRGLVRRTGELFF TGTGCCAGCAGCCCCGTGAGGGGGCTGGTTAGGAGAACCGGGGAGCTGTTTTTT NA TRBD1 TRBJ2-2 TRBV7-2
CAWTRDSGNTIYF TGTGCCTGGACCCGGGACTCTGGAAACACCATATATTTT NA NA TRBJ1-3 TRBV30
CASSTGWVSVYEQHF TGTGCCAGCAGTACCGGGTGGGTATCGGTCTACGAGCAGCACTTC NA NA TRBJ2-7 TRBV6-5
CASSLVRQNTEAFF TGTGCCAGCAGCTTAGTTCGGCAGAACACTGAAGCTTTCTTT NA NA TRBJ1-1 TRBV11-2
CASRASGRAGHEQFF TGCGCCAGCAGGGCTAGCGGGAGGGCAGGGCATGAGCAGTTCTTC NA TRBD2 TRBJ2-1 TRBV5-1
CASSSTQARGYTF TGTGCCAGCAGTTCCACCCAGGCGAGGGGCTACACCTTC NA NA TRBJ1-2 TRBV6-5
CASSLPGNYGYTF TGTGCCAGCAGCTTACCAGGGAACTATGGCTACACCTTC few NA TRBJ1-2 TRBV7-6
CASRTGTGISEKLFF TGTGCCAGTAGGACCGGGACAGGTATAAGTGAAAAACTGTTTTTT NA TRBD1 TRBJ1-4 TRBV19
CASSLVLLGELFF TGTGCCAGCAGCTTAGTGCTACTTGGGGAGCTGTTTTTT NA NA TRBJ2-2 TRBV7-2
CASSWTGRDTEAFF TGTGCCAGCAGTTGGACAGGGAGGGACACTGAAGCTTTCTTT many TRBD1 TRBJ1-1 TRBV6-1
CASSEFEEVYGYTF TGTGCCAGCAGTGAATTCGAGGAGGTTTATGGCTACACCTTC NA NA TRBJ1-2 TRBV25-1
CASSTGLAGYQETQYF TGTGCCAGCAGCACGGGACTAGCGGGGTACCAAGAGACCCAGTACTTC NA TRBD2 TRBJ2-5 TRBV7-8
CASSRDMGEKLFF TGTGCCAGCAGTCGGGACATGGGGGAAAAACTGTTTTTT NA NA TRBJ1-4 TRBV6-5